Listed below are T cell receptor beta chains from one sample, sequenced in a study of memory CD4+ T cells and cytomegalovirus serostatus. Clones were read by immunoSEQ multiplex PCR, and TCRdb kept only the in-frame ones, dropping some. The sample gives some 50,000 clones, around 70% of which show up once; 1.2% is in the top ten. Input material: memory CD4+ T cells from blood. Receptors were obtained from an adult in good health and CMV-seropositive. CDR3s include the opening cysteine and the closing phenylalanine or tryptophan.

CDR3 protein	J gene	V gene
CASSLSGTYEQYF	TRBJ2-7	TRBV28
CASSESPFRGSYGYTF	TRBJ1-2	TRBV10-1
CATTPDATSGNTIYF	TRBJ1-3	TRBV10-3
CASSLVQGVNEQYF	TRBJ2-7	TRBV5-6
CASSLYLGGQLNYGYTF	TRBJ1-2	TRBV7-2
CASSLGRQGSQGTQYF	TRBJ2-3	TRBV5-1
CASTTDRDGSPLHF	TRBJ1-6	TRBV10-2
CASSPLNGRINEKLFF	TRBJ1-4	TRBV18
CASSLVASTDTQYF	TRBJ2-3	TRBV5-1
CASSHSGETQYF	TRBJ2-5	TRBV4-3
CASSPAGRVNEKLFF	TRBJ1-4	TRBV7-9
CASRNGGNEQFF	TRBJ2-1	TRBV27
CASSIMDRGQDTGELFF	TRBJ2-2	TRBV19
CASGLGLSGVLGTDTQYF	TRBJ2-3	TRBV12-5
CASSWRSGTHEQYF	TRBJ2-7	TRBV5-1
CASSLGQEVYGYTF	TRBJ1-2	TRBV5-1
CASSFSGDYEQYF	TRBJ2-7	TRBV7-2
CASSRRAKDTGELFF	TRBJ2-2	TRBV19
CASSSTRDGEQYF	TRBJ2-7	TRBV7-3
CASSERGTGPAPKYYEQYF	TRBJ2-7	TRBV6-1
CASSELQTQIGEDEQFF	TRBJ2-1	TRBV6-1
CASSPFSQQNSYEQYF	TRBJ2-7	TRBV18
CASSEGELTSYEQYF	TRBJ2-7	TRBV2
CASTQMEGGEELFF	TRBJ2-2	TRBV5-1
CASSEAHRGFFYEQYF	TRBJ2-7	TRBV6-1
CASSLEQYNSPLHF	TRBJ1-6	TRBV5-1
CASSQDWTGLGVGGTEAFF	TRBJ1-1	TRBV4-1
CASSGYGTGNEKLFF	TRBJ1-4	TRBV19
CASSLSGDPSSYNEQFF	TRBJ2-1	TRBV5-1